The next 10 T cell receptor beta chains were all read from a single sample in a study of OX40 agonist ivuxolimab in advanced cancers. Assay: immunoSEQ multiplex PCR; the TCRdb copy retains only in-frame clones and omits some. The data contain more than 55,000 clones, less than 90% of them singletons. The sequencing here drew on CD4+ or CD8+ T cells sorted from blood, taken in a trial of the OX40 agonist ivuxolimab. These receptor sequences come from an adult with an advanced solid tumor such as melanoma, head and neck, liver or kidney cancer.

CDR3 residues: CASSSTENTEAFF. The DNA of the CDR3 is TGTGCCAGCAGCTCCACCGAGAACACTGAAGCTTTCTTT. V is TRBV5-4 and J is TRBJ1-1; D call uncertain. Trimming left V 3 bases short and J 1 base short, with 7 bases between. This CDR3 spans 13 amino acids. CDR1 and CDR2 (germline): SGHNT, YYREEE (reference sequence).

V and J are TRBV9 and TRBJ2-7, with D perhaps matching TRBD1 (6 bases). The CDR3 spans 14 residues. V was trimmed by 3 bases and J by 6 bases, leaving 16 bases between them. Germline CDR1 is SGDLS and CDR2 is YYNGEE. CDR3 sequence (DNA): TGTGCCAGCAGCGCCAGGGAATTGGACAGCGAGCAGTACTTC. Amino acid sequence: CASSARELDSEQYF.

The V call is TRBV7-2, the J call TRBJ1-3; D gene ambiguous. There are 15 residues in the CDR3. Germline V lookup: CDR1 SGHTA, CDR2 FQGNSA. V lost 2 bases to trimming and J lost 3 bases, with 11 bases between them. CDR3 protein: CASSLFGGNGNTIYF. Here the CDR3 DNA reads TGTGCCAGCAGCTTATTCGGCGGGAATGGAAACACCATATATTTT.

The V and J genes are TRBV28 and TRBJ2-2, with D uncertain. Trimming took 3 bases from V and 0 from J, leaving 8 bases between them. The germline V gene encodes CDR1 MDHEN and CDR2 SYDVKM. The CDR3 loop spans 15 amino acids. CDR3 in DNA: TGTGCCAGCAGTTTTGGCACTTCGAACACCGGGGAGCTGTTTTTT. This codes for CASSFGTSNTGELFF. Variable domain in full (rest from reference TRBV28 and TRBJ2-2): DVKVTQSSRYLVKRTGEKVFLECVQDMDHENMFWYRQDPGLGLRLIYFSYDVKMKEKGDIPEGYSVSREKKERFSLILESASTNQTSMYLCASSFGTSNTGELFFGEGSRLTVL.

This clone was observed once. The chain couples TRBV7-9 to TRBJ2-5, with a weak D call TRBD1 (5 bases). The CDR3 totals 14 residues. CDR1 is SEHNR, CDR2 FQNEAQ, per germline (reference sequence). V was cut by 0 bases and J by 5 bases, with 10 bases left in between. Here the CDR3 DNA reads TGTGCCAGCAGCTTAGCGGCAGGGCCGGAGACCCAGTACTTC. Translation: CASSLAAGPETQYF.

V and J are TRBV7-9 and TRBJ2-3; D is uncertain. In germline, CDR1 is SEHNR, CDR2 FQNEAQ (reference sequence). The CDR3 totals 12 residues. Trimming removed 5 bases from V and 3 bases from J, with 6 bases in between. The DNA for the CDR3 is TGTGCCAGCAGCACCCGTACAGATACGCAGTATTTT. The encoded protein is CASSTRTDTQYF.

A few counts support this clone. The chain has TRBV7-2 and TRBJ2-7; TRBD1 matches 7 bases. Looked up from germline, CDR1 is SGHTA and CDR2 is FQGNSA. V trimming: 5 bases; J trimming: 6 bases; junction bases outside the gene matches: 4. The CDR3 is 12 amino acids. For the CDR3, the DNA is TGTGCCAGCAGCCCGACAGGGAGCGAGCAGTACTTC. Translating gives CASSPTGSEQYF. Drawing the rest from reference TRBV7-2 and TRBJ2-7, the complete variable domain is GAGVSQSPSNKVTEKGKDVELRCDPISGHTALYWYRQSLGQGLEFLIYFQGNSAPDKSGLPSDRFSAERTGGSVSTLTIQRTQQEDSAVYLCASSPTGSEQYFGPGTRLTVT.

The V and J genes are TRBV6-5 and TRBJ2-2; D not resolved. From germline, CDR1 is MNHEY and CDR2 SVGAGI. V lost 0 bases and J 1 base, leaving 9 bases between the germline ends. CDR3 length equals 16 residues. The CDR3 protein is CASSYSRRVNTGELFF. CDR3 in DNA: TGTGCCAGCAGTTACTCGAGAAGGGTGAACACCGGGGAGCTGTTTTTT.

This sequence joins TRBV6-1 and TRBJ2-1; no clear D gene. V lost 6 bases and J lost 10, with 16 bases in between. Germline V gives CDR1 MNHNS, CDR2 SASEGT. The CDR3 runs 13 residues. CDR3 region: CASRGNGLWEQFF. Written as DNA, the CDR3 is TGTGCCAGCAGGGGGAACGGCCTTTGGGAGCAGTTCTTC.

This clone was observed a handful of times. The rearrangement joins TRBV7-2 to TRBJ1-6, with D unclear. The V gene's germline CDR1 is SGHTA and CDR2 FQGNSA. CDR3 length: 13 residues. Trimming took off 2 bases at V and 10 bases at J, with 9 bases between the two ends. CDR3 residues: CASSLRTTSPLHF. DNA for the CDR3: TGTGCCAGCAGCTTAAGAACGACCTCACCCCTCCACTTT.